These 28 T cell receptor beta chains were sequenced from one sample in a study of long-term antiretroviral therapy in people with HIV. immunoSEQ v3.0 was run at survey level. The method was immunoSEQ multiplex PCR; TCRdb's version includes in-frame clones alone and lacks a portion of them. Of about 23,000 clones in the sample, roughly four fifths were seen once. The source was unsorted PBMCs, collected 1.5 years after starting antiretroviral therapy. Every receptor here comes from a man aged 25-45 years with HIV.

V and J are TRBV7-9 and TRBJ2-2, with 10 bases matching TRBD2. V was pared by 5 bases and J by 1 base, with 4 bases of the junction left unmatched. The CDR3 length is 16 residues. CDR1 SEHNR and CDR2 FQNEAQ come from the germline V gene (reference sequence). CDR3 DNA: TGTGCCAGCAGCCCCGGACTAGCGGTGAACACCGGGGAGCTGTTTTTT. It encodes CASSPGLAVNTGELFF.

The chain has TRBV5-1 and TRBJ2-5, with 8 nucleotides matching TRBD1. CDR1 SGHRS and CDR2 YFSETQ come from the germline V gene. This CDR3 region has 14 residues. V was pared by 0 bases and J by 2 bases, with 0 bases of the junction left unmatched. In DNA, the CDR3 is TGCGCCAGCAGCTTGGACAGGGGGCAAGAGACCCAGTACTTC. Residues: CASSLDRGQETQYF.

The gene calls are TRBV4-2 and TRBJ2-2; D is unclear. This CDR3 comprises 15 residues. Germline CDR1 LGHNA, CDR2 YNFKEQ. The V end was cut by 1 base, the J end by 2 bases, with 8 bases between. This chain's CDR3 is CASSQGAVNTGELFF. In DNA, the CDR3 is TGTGCCAGCAGCCAAGGGGCGGTAAACACCGGGGAGCTGTTTTTT.

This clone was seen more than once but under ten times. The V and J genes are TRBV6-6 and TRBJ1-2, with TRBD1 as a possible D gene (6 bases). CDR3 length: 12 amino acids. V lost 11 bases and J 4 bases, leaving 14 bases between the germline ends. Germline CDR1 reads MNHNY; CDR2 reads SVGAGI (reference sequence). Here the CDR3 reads CACDGGSYGYTF. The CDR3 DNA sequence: TGTGCCTGCGATGGGGGCTCCTATGGCTACACCTTC.

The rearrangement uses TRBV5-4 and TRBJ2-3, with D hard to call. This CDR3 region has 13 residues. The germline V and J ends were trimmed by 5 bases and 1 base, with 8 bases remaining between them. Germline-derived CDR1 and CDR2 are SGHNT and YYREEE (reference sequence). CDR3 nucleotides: TGTGCCAGCAGGGCCGGGCGCACAGATACGCAGTATTTT. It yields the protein CASRAGRTDTQYF.

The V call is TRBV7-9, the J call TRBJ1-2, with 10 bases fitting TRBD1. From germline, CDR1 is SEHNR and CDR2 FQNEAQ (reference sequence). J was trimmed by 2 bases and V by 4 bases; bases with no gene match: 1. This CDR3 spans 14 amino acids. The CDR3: CASSSGQGNYGYTF. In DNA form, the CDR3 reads TGTGCCAGCAGCTCGGGACAGGGGAACTATGGCTACACCTTC.

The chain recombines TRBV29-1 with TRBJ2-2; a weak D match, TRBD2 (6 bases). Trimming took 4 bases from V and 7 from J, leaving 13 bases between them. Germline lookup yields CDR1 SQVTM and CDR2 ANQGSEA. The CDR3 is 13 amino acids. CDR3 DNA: TGCAGCGTTGTGCGGGATCGGGACGGGGAGCTGTTTTTT. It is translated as CSVVRDRDGELFF.

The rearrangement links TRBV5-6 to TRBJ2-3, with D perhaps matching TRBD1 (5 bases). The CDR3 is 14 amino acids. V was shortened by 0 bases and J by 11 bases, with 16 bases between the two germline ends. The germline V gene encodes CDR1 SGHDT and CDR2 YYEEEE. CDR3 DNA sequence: TGTGCCAGCAGCTTGGGCGAGACCCAAACAGGGCAGTATTTT. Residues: CASSLGETQTGQYF.

CDR3 sequence: CASTTIGTNEQFF. Written as DNA, the CDR3 is TGTGCCAGCACCACAATAGGGACCAATGAGCAGTTCTTC. V gene TRBV27 combines with J gene TRBJ2-1; either TRBD1 or TRBD2 may fit D (5 bases each). The CDR3 has 13 residues. V gave up 7 bases and J gave up 6 bases, with 13 bases separating them. Germline CDR1 is MNHEY and CDR2 is SMNVEV (reference sequence).

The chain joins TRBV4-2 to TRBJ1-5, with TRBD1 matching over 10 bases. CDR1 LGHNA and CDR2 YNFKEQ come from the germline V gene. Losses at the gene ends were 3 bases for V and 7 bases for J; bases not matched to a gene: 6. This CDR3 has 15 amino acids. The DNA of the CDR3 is TGTGCCAGCAGCCACGGACAGGGGGTTGGACAGCCCCAGCATTTT. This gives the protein CASSHGQGVGQPQHF.

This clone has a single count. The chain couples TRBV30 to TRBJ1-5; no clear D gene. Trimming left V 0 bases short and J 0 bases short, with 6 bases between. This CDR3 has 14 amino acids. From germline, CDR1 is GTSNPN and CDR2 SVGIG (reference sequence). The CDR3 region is CAWSVPVSNQPQHF. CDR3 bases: TGTGCCTGGAGTGTGCCTGTTAGCAATCAGCCCCAGCATTTT.

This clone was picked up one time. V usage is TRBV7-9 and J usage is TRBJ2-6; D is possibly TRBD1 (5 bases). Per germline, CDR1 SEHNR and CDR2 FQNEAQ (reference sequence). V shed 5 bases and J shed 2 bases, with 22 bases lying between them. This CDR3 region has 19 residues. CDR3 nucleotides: TGTGCCAGCAGCAGTAATCTACTCACCGTGGGGCCTGGGGCCAACGTCCTGACTTTC. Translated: CASSSNLLTVGPGANVLTF.

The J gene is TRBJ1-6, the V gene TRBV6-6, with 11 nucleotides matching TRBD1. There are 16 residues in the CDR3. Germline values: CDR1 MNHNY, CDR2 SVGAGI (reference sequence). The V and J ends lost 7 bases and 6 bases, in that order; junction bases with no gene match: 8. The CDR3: CASTADRGRSNSPLHF. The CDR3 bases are TGTGCCAGCACCGCGGACAGGGGGCGGAGTAATTCACCCCTCCACTTT.

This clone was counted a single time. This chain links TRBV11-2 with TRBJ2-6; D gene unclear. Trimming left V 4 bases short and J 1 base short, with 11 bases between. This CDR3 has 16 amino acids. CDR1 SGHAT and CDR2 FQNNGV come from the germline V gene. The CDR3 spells CASSSRGRSGANVLTF. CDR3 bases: TGTGCCAGCAGCTCACGCGGACGTTCTGGGGCCAACGTCCTGACTTTC.

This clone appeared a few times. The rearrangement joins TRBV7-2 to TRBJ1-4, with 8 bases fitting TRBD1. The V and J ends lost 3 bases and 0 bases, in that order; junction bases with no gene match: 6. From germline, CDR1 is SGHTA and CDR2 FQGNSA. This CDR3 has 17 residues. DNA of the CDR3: TGTGCCAGCAGCTTCCACGGACAGGGTGCAACTAATGAAAAACTGTTTTTT. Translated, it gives CASSFHGQGATNEKLFF.

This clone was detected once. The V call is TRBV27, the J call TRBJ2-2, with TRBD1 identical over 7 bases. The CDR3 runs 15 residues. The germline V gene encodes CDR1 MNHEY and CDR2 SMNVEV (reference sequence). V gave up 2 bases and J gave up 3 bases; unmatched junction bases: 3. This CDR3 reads CASSLGTDDTGELFF. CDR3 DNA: TGTGCCAGCAGTTTAGGGACAGACGACACCGGGGAGCTGTTTTTT.

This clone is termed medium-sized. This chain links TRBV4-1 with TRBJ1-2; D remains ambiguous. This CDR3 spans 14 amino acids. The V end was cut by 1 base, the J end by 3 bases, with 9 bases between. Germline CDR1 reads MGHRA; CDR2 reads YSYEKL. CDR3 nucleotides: TGCGCCAGCAGCCAAGGAAGAGCCTACTATGGCTACACCTTC. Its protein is CASSQGRAYYGYTF.

CDR3 region: CASSELRAGARGYTF. The CDR3 DNA reads as TGTGCCAGCAGTGAACTGAGGGCAGGGGCTCGTGGCTACACCTTC. J is TRBJ1-2 and V is TRBV2; possible D gene TRBD1, 6 bases. The CDR3 is 15 residues long. V was pared by 2 bases and J by 7 bases, with 17 bases between. Germline V gene data show CDR1 as SNHLY and CDR2 as FYNNEI. Supplemented by reference TRBV2 and TRBJ1-2, the full variable domain reads EPEVTQTPSHQVTQMGQEVILRCVPISNHLYFYWYRQILGQKVEFLVSFYNNEISEKSEIFDDQFSVERPDGSNFTLKIRSTKLEDSAMYFCASSELRAGARGYTFGSGTRLTVV.

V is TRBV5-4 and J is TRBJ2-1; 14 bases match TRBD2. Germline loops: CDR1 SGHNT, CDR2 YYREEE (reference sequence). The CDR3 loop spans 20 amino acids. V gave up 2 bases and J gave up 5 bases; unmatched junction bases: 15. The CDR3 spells CASSLRPYPGTSGSDNEQFF. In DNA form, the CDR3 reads TGTGCCAGCAGCTTACGCCCCTACCCCGGGACTAGCGGGAGCGACAATGAGCAGTTCTTC.

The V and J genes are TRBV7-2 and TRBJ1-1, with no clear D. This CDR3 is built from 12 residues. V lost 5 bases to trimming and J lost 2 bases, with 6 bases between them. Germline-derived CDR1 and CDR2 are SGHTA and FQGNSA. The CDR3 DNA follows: TGTGCCAGCAGCCGTCTTAACACTGAAGCTTTCTTT. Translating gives CASSRLNTEAFF.

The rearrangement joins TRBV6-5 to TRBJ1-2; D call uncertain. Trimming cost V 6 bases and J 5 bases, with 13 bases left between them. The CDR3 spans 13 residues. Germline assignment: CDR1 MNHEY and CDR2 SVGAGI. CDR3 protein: CASSPDGLYGYTF. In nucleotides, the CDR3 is TGTGCCAGCAGCCCCGACGGACTATATGGCTACACCTTC.

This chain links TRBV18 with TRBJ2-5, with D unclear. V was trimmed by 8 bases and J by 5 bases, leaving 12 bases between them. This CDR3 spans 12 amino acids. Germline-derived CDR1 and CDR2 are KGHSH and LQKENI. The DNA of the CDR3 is TGTGCCAGCACCGAACAGTGGGAGACCCAGTACTTC. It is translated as CASTEQWETQYF.

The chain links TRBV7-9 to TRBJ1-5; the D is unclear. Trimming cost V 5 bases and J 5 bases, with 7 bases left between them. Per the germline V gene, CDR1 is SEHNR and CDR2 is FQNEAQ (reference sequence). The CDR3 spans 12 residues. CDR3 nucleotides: TGTGCCAGCAGCAATACGGATCAGCCCCAGCATTTT. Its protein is CASSNTDQPQHF.

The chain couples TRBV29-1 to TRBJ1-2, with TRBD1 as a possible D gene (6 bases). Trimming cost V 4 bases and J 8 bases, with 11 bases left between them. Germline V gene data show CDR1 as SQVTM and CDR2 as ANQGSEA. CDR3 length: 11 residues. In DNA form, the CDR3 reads TGCAGCGTTGGGACAGTCCTAGGCTACACCTTC. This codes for CSVGTVLGYTF. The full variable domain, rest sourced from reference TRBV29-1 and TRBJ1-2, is SAVISQKPSRDICQRGTSLTIQCQVDSQVTMMFWYRQQPGQSLTLIATANQGSEATYESGFVIDKFPISRPNLTFSTLTVSNMSPEDSSIYLCSVGTVLGYTFGSGTRLTVV.

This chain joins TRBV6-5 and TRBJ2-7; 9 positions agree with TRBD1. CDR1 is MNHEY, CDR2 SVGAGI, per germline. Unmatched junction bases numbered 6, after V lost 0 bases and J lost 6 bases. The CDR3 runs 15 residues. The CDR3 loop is CASSYSGTGTPEQYF. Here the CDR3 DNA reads TGTGCCAGCAGTTACTCCGGGACAGGGACTCCCGAGCAGTACTTC.

The CDR3 bases are TGCAGCGTTGAATCGCAGGATCCCTACGAGCAGTACTTC. Encoded protein: CSVESQDPYEQYF. V gene TRBV29-1 combines with J gene TRBJ2-7; no reliable D call. CDR1 and CDR2 from the germline V gene are SQVTM and ANQGSEA. The germline V and J ends were trimmed by 2 bases and 2 bases, with 10 bases remaining between them. The CDR3 contains 13 residues.

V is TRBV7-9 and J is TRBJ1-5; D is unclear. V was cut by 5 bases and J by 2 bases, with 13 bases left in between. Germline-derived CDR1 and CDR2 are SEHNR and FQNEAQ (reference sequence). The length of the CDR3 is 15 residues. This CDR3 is CASSPKGSGNQPQHF. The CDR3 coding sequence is TGTGCCAGCAGCCCCAAAGGGAGTGGCAATCAGCCCCAGCATTTT. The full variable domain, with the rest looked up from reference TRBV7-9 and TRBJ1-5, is DTGVSQNPRHKITKRGQNVTFRCDPISEHNRLYWYRQTLGQGPEFLTYFQNEAQLEKSRLLSDRFSAERPKGSFSTLEIQRTEQGDSAMYLCASSPKGSGNQPQHFGDGTRLSIL.

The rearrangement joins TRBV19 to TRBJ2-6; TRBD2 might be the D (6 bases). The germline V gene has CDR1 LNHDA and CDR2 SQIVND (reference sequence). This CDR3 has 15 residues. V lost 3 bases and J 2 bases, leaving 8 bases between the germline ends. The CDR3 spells CASSIGGAGANVLTF. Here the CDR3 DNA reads TGTGCCAGTAGTATCGGGGGTGCTGGGGCCAACGTCCTGACTTTC.